A selection of T cell receptor beta chains follows, all from one sample in a study of brain metastases from non-small cell lung cancer. Libraries were prepared by immunoSEQ multiplex PCR; TCRdb keeps only in-frame clonotypes and omits some of them. The sample consists of several hundred clones, around 83% of them appearing once. The specimen sequenced was tissue from a brain metastasis. These receptors all come from a donor older than 35 with non-small cell lung cancer. The CDR3 runs from the conserved cysteine through the conserved F or W. Fields, in order: D gene, clone size, J gene, V gene, CDR3 protein, CDR3 DNA. The D gene is left open where the match is weak. Clone size is given for some rows only: seen once, a few or many times, or a class if the clone is expanded.

.,.,TRBJ1-5,TRBV15,CATSRDRGGDNRGNQPQHF,TGTGCCACCAGCAGAGATCGTGGAGGCGACAACCGGGGCAATCAGCCCCAGCATTTT
.,.,TRBJ2-7,TRBV3-1/TRBV3-2,CASSRHAPISVLDEQYF,TGTGCCAGCAGCCGACATGCTCCCATTTCGGTGTTAGACGAGCAGTACTTC
TRBD2,.,TRBJ2-7,TRBV6-6,CASSPRLAPDEQYF,TGTGCCAGCAGTCCCCGACTAGCCCCCGACGAGCAGTACTTC
.,.,TRBJ2-3,TRBV7-9,CASSSQQSLTDTQYF,TGTGCCAGCAGCTCGCAGCAATCCCTCACAGATACGCAGTATTTT
TRBD1,.,TRBJ2-5,TRBV2,CASSESRGQETQYF,TGTGCCAGCAGTGAATCCAGGGGGCAGGAGACCCAGTACTTC
.,.,TRBJ1-5,TRBV27,CASSSPLGPQHF,TGTGCCAGCAGTTCTCCCCTAGGGCCCCAGCATTTT
.,.,TRBJ2-4,TRBV24-1,CATSDRGNIQYF,TGTGCCACCAGTGACAGGGGAAACATTCAGTACTTC
.,.,TRBJ2-1,TRBV12-3/TRBV12-4,CASSFWGSKQFF,TGTGCCAGCAGTTTCTGGGGGAGCAAGCAGTTCTTC
.,.,TRBJ2-5,TRBV7-9,CASSSTDPGETQYF,TGTGCCAGCAGCTCAACGGACCCCGGGGAGACCCAGTACTTC
.,.,TRBJ2-2,TRBV7-9,CTGTSLTGELFF,TGTACCGGGACTTCCCTCACCGGGGAGCTGTTTTTT
.,.,TRBJ2-7,TRBV7-9,CASSSMGYEQYF,TGTGCCAGCAGCTCCATGGGATACGAGCAGTACTTC
TRBD2,.,TRBJ2-1,TRBV28,CASSSLGLAGVNEQFF,TGTGCCAGCAGTTCCCTGGGACTAGCGGGAGTCAATGAGCAGTTCTTC
.,.,TRBJ1-4,TRBV27,CASSSPPGNEKLFF,TGTGCCAGCAGTTCCCCTCCGGGTAATGAAAAACTGTTTTTT
.,.,TRBJ2-1,TRBV9,CASSHSGGLVDEQFF,TGTGCCAGCAGCCACTCGGGGGGCCTCGTGGATGAGCAGTTCTTC
.,.,TRBJ1-2,TRBV7-8,CASSGDRTNYGYTF,TGTGCCAGCAGTGGGGACCGGACTAACTATGGCTACACCTTC
.,.,TRBJ2-5,TRBV3-1/TRBV3-2,CASSPSGTSPETQYF,TGTGCCAGCAGCCCCTCCGGGACTTCTCCAGAGACCCAGTACTTC
TRBD2,.,TRBJ2-7,TRBV5-6,CASSLAGVKEQYF,TGTGCCAGCAGCCTAGCGGGAGTTAAAGAGCAGTACTTC
.,.,TRBJ2-1,TRBV11-3,CASSPSPTGYEQFF,TGTGCCAGCAGCCCATCACCTACGGGGTATGAGCAGTTCTTC
TRBD2,.,TRBJ2-3,TRBV7-2,CASSPQPGGDTQYF,TGTGCCAGCAGCCCTCAGCCGGGGGGGGATACGCAGTATTTT
.,.,TRBJ2-5,TRBV7-3,CASSLSGSQETQYF,TGTGCCAGCAGCTTATCTGGTTCTCAAGAGACCCAGTACTTC
.,few,TRBJ2-7,TRBV19,CASSPGYEQYF,TGTGCCAGTAGTCCCGGCTACGAGCAGTACTTC
TRBD1,few,TRBJ2-5,TRBV27,CASSRSPSGGGSETQYF,TGTGCCAGCAGTCGATCCCCCTCAGGGGGCGGTTCGGAGACCCAGTACTTC
.,.,TRBJ1-3,TRBV28,CASTNPGDSGNTIYF,TGTGCCAGCACCAATCCTGGGGACTCTGGAAACACCATATATTTT
.,.,TRBJ2-2,TRBV19,CASSIVSGELFF,TGTGCCAGTAGTATAGTGAGCGGGGAGCTGTTTTTT
.,.,TRBJ2-3,TRBV11-3,CASSSRGWGRDTQYF,TGTGCCAGCAGCTCAAGAGGCTGGGGGCGTGATACGCAGTATTTT
.,.,TRBJ1-2,TRBV27,CASSTRGGPLFRSYTF,TGTGCCAGCAGTACCCGGGGAGGGCCGTTATTTCGGAGCTACACCTTC
TRBD1,.,TRBJ1-4,TRBV5-6,CASNSATGGFNEKLFF,TGTGCCAGCAACTCGGCCACAGGGGGCTTTAATGAAAAACTGTTTTTT
.,few,TRBJ2-5,TRBV7-9,CASSLGDGQETQYF,TGTGCCAGCAGCTTAGGGGACGGACAAGAGACCCAGTACTTC
.,.,TRBJ2-7,TRBV28,CASSPAQGLGNYEQYF,TGTGCCAGCAGCCCTGCCCAGGGGCTAGGGAACTACGAGCAGTACTTC
.,.,TRBJ2-7,TRBV5-1,CASSTDPGYEQYF,TGCGCCAGCAGCACAGACCCCGGCTACGAGCAGTACTTC
.,.,TRBJ1-2,TRBV24-1,CATSDFGSVFSGYTF,TGTGCCACCAGTGATTTTGGTTCAGTCTTCTCAGGCTACACCTTC
.,.,TRBJ1-1,TRBV4-3,CASSQDGRAFTEAFF,TGCGCCAGCAGCCAAGATGGTCGGGCCTTCACTGAAGCTTTCTTT
.,few,TRBJ2-5,TRBV5-1,CASSFNPKETQYF,TGCGCCAGCAGCTTTAACCCTAAAGAGACCCAGTACTTC
.,.,TRBJ1-2,TRBV4-1,CASSQEVGGSDYGYTF,TGCGCCAGCAGCCAAGAAGTAGGAGGGTCGGATTATGGCTACACCTTC
TRBD2,.,TRBJ2-4,TRBV28,CASSQGGRLAKNIQYF,TGTGCCAGCAGCCAGGGAGGGAGATTAGCCAAAAACATTCAGTACTTC
.,few,TRBJ2-1,TRBV9,CASSPATGVSYNEQFF,TGTGCCAGCAGCCCTGCAACAGGAGTTTCCTACAATGAGCAGTTCTTC
.,.,TRBJ2-2,TRBV27,CASSLLATATTGELFF,TGTGCCAGCAGTTTACTCGCGACAGCCACCACCGGGGAGCTGTTTTTT
.,.,TRBJ2-1,TRBV4-3,CASSQDWQGYNEQFF,TGCGCCAGCAGCCAAGATTGGCAGGGGTACAATGAGCAGTTCTTC
TRBD1,.,TRBJ1-5,TRBV7-2,CASSFTGTGGVDQPQHF,TGTGCCAGCAGCTTTACCGGGACAGGGGGGGTGGATCAGCCCCAGCATTTT
.,.,TRBJ2-7,TRBV20-1,CSARAVGEQYF,TGCAGTGCCAGAGCCGTGGGGGAGCAGTACTTC
.,.,TRBJ2-2,TRBV2,CASIDSPSNTGELFF,TGTGCCAGCATAGACAGTCCCTCGAACACCGGGGAGCTGTTTTTT